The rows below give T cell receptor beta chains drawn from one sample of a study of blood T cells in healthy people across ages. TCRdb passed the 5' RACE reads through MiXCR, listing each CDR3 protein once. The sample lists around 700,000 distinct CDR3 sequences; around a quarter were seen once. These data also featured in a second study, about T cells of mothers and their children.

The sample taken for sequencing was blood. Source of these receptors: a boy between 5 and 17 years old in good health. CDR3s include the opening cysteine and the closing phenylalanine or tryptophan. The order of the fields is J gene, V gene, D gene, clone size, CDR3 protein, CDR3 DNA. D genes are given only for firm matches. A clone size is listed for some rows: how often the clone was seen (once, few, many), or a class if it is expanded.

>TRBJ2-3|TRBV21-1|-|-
CASSKGHLGRTPGEGGDTQYF
TGTGCCAGCAGCAAAGGCCACCTAGGGCGCACACCGGGAGAGGGAGGAGATACGCAGTATTTT
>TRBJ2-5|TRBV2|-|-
CASTTGKTQYF
TGTGCCAGCACAACAGGGAAAACCCAGTACTTC
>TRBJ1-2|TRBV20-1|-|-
CSARRTVQGYTF
TGCAGTGCACGTCGGACTGTGCAGGGCTACACCTTC
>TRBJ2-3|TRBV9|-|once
CASSVEGRGPDTQYF
TGTGCCAGCAGCGTAGAAGGTAGAGGGCCAGATACGCAGTATTTT
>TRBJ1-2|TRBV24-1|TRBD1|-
CATSARQGGSGGYTF
TGTGCCACCAGTGCCAGACAGGGGGGCTCGGGAGGCTACACCTTC
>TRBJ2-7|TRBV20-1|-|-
CSARGTAYEQYF
TGCAGTGCTAGAGGGACAGCCTACGAGCAGTACTTC
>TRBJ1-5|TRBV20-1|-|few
CSARAGGLGNQPQHF
TGCAGTGCTAGAGCCGGGGGGCTTGGCAATCAGCCCCAGCATTTT
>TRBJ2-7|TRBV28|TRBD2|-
CASSETSAYEQYF
TGTGCCAGCAGTGAGACTAGCGCCTACGAGCAGTACTTC
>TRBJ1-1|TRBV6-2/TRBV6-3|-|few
CASTNRPPNTEAFF
TGTGCCAGCACCAACAGACCACCGAACACTGAAGCTTTCTTT
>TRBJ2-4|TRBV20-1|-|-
CSAGSVPGNIQYF
TGCAGTGCTGGATCGGTCCCAGGGAACATTCAGTACTTC
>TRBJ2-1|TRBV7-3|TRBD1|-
CASSPGQTYNEQFF
TGTGCCAGCAGCCCGGGACAGACCTACAATGAGCAGTTCTTC
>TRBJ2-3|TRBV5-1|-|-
CASSLQGWFTDTQYF
TGCGCCAGCAGCTTGCAGGGTTGGTTCACAGATACGCAGTATTTT
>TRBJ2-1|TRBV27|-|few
CASSIRQTSSYNEQFF
TGTGCCAGCAGTATCAGACAGACGAGCTCCTACAATGAGCAGTTCTTC
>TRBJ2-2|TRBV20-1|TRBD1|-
CSARDIGTANTGELFF
TGCAGTGCTAGAGACATAGGGACAGCGAACACCGGGGAGCTGTTTTTT
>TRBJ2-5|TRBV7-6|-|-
CASSFSTGEETQYF
TGTGCCAGCAGCTTTTCAACCGGGGAAGAGACCCAGTACTTC
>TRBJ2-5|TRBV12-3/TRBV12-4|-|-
CASRTGVPQETQYF
TGTGCCAGCAGAACCGGGGTTCCCCAAGAGACCCAGTACTTC
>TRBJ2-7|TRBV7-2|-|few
CASSLGVAAGDEQYF
TGTGCCAGCAGCTTAGGCGTGGCCGCGGGCGACGAGCAGTACTTC
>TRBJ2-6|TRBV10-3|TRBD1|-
CAIRDRAGANVLTF
TGTGCCATCAGGGACAGGGCTGGGGCCAACGTCCTGACTTTC
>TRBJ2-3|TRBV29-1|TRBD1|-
CSVERYWDSRTDTQYF
TGCAGCGTTGAAAGGTATTGGGACAGCCGCACAGATACGCAGTATTTT
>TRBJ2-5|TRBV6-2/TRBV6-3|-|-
CASSTLGAVGETQYF
TGTGCCAGCAGTACACTAGGGGCAGTGGGGGAGACCCAGTACTTC
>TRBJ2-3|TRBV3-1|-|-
CASSRDSRPDTQYF
TGTGCCAGCAGCAGGGACTCACGGCCAGATACGCAGTATTTT
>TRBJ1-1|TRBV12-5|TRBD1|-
CASGKTGDTEAFF
TGTGCTAGTGGGAAAACAGGGGACACTGAAGCTTTCTTT
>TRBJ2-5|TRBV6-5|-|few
CASSYMGLQETQYF
TGTGCCAGCAGTTACATGGGTTTACAAGAGACCCAGTACTTC
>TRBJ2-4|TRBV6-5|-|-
CASSQPSRGDIQYF
TGTGCCAGCAGCCAACCCTCCCGGGGTGACATTCAGTACTTC
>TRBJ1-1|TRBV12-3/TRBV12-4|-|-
CASSLAQVEAIKKNTEAFF
TGTGCCAGCAGTTTAGCGCAAGTAGAGGCCATTAAAAAGAACACTGAAGCTTTCTTT
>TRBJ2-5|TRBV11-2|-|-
CASSFIQVQETQYF
TGTGCCAGCAGCTTTATACAGGTCCAAGAGACCCAGTACTTC
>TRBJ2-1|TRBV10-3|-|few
CAISEGDYNEQFF
TGTGCCATCAGTGAAGGGGATTACAATGAGCAGTTCTTC
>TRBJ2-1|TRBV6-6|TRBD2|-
CASSYTGLAGNNEQFF
TGTGCCAGCAGTTACACCGGACTAGCGGGGAACAATGAGCAGTTCTTC
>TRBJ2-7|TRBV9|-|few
CASSVGDSSSYEQYF
TGTGCCAGCAGCGTAGGGGACTCATCTTCCTACGAGCAGTACTTC
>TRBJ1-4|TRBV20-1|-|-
CSARISGTSYEKLFF
TGCAGTGCTAGGATCTCCGGGACTTCGTATGAAAAACTGTTTTTT
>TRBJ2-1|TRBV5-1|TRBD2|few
CASSFAPGLTFNEQFF
TGCGCCAGCAGCTTCGCGCCGGGACTAACCTTCAATGAGCAGTTCTTC
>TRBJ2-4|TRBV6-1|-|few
CASSGTGTEGSKNIQYF
TGTGCCAGCAGTGGAACAGGGACCGAGGGGTCCAAAAACATTCAGTACTTC
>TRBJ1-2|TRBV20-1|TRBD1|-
CSVHRGEYGYTF
TGCAGTGTACACAGGGGAGAATATGGCTACACCTTC
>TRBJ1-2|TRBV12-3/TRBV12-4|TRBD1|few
CASSNENDRGGYYGYTF
TGTGCCAGCAGTAACGAAAACGACAGGGGGGGTTACTATGGCTACACCTTC
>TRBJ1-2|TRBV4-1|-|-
CASSQGEGALGYGYTF
TGCGCCAGCAGCCAAGGGGAAGGGGCGCTCGGCTATGGCTACACCTTC
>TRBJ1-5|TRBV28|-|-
CASTFQGLSNQPQHF
TGTGCCAGCACCTTTCAGGGTCTTAGCAATCAGCCCCAGCATTTT
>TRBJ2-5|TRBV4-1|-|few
CASSASYLDSQETQYF
TGCGCCAGCAGCGCAAGCTACCTGGACTCCCAAGAGACCCAGTACTTC
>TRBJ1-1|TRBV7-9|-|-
CASTPEENTEAFF
TGTGCCAGCACCCCAGAAGAGAACACTGAAGCTTTCTTT
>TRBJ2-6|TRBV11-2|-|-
CASTRTTSITWSGANVLTF
TGTGCCAGCACCCGCACAACATCTATAACGTGGTCTGGGGCCAACGTCCTGACTTTC
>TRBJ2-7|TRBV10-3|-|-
CAISDPVSYEQYF
TGTGCCATCAGTGATCCGGTCTCCTACGAGCAGTACTTC
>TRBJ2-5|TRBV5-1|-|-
CASSLTGSKETQYF
TGCGCCAGCAGCTTAACAGGGTCTAAAGAGACCCAGTACTTC
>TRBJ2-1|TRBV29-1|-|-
CSVEDRNYNEQFF
TGCAGCGTTGAAGACAGAAACTACAATGAGCAGTTCTTC
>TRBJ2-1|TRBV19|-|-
CASTPDRVGEQFF
TGTGCCAGTACCCCGGATCGGGTTGGCGAGCAGTTCTTC
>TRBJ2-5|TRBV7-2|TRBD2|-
CASRGSGAETQYF
TGTGCCAGCAGGGGTAGCGGGGCAGAGACCCAGTACTTC
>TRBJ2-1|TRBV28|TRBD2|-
CASSLALAGYNEQFF
TGTGCCAGCAGTTTAGCGCTAGCGGGGTACAATGAGCAGTTCTTC
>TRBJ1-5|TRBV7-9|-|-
CASSLRAVGEYSNQPQHF
TGTGCCAGCAGCCTCCGGGCTGTGGGTGAATATAGCAATCAGCCCCAGCATTTT
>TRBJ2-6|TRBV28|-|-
CASIGSRGANVLTF
TGTGCCAGCATCGGGTCGCGAGGGGCCAACGTCCTGACTTTC
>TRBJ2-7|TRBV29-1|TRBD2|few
CSVEGEVGRVANEQYF
TGCAGCGTTGAAGGAGAAGTCGGGAGGGTGGCTAACGAGCAGTACTTC
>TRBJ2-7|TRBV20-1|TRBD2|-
CSATTSGISYEQYF
TGCAGTGCCACAACTAGCGGCATTTCCTACGAGCAGTACTTC
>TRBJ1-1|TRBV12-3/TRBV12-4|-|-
CASSADLNTEAFF
TGTGCCAGCAGCGCAGACTTGAACACTGAAGCTTTCTTT
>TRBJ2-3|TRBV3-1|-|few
CASSQGQYADTQYF
TGTGCCAGCAGCCAAGGACAGTACGCAGATACGCAGTATTTT
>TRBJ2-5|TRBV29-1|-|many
CSVEQQETQYF
TGCAGCGTTGAACAGCAAGAGACCCAGTACTTC
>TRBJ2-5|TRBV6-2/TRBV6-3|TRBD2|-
CASSPREASKETQYF
TGTGCCAGCAGTCCCCGGGAGGCCAGTAAAGAGACCCAGTACTTC
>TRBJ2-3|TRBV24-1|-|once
CATSDFTRGSTDTQYF
TGTGCCACCAGTGATTTTACTAGAGGGAGCACAGATACGCAGTATTTT
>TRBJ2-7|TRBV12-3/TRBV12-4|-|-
CASSPYPREQYF
TGTGCCAGCAGTCCATACCCCCGTGAGCAGTACTTC
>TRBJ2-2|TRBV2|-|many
CASSLQNTGELFF
TGTGCCAGCAGTTTACAGAACACCGGGGAGCTGTTTTTT
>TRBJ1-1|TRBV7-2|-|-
CASSAPGFGVTEAFF
TGTGCCAGCAGCGCCCCTGGGTTTGGGGTCACTGAAGCTTTCTTT
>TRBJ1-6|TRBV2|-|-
CASSDQAQNSPLHF
TGTGCCAGCAGTGATCAGGCCCAGAACTCACCCCTCCACTTT